This passage covers 24 T cell receptor beta chains from one sample sequenced in a study of shared clonotypes between healthy human individuals. Naivety among CD8 cells was defined by CD45RO negativity and positive CCR7 selection, thereby excluding terminally differentiated effector memory CD45RA+ cells. Generated by immunoSEQ multiplex PCR, the TCRdb table keeps only in-frame clones and is missing some. The repertoire holds around 1.9 million clones, with roughly 93% as singletons. Material for sequencing was naive CD8+ T cells from PBMCs. These receptors all stem from a man younger than 30 in good health. Some clones in this sample may be carry-over from other donors' samples.

The chain combines TRBV30 with TRBJ1-5, with D perhaps matching TRBD1 (6 bases). V gave up 0 bases and J gave up 3 bases, with 12 bases separating them. This CDR3 contains 15 residues. Germline values: CDR1 GTSNPN, CDR2 SVGIG (reference sequence). The CDR3 DNA reads TGTGCCTGGAGTGTTAGGGGGGGCCACAATCAGCCCCAGCATTTT. Protein product: CAWSVRGGHNQPQHF. Based on the CDR3 plus reference TRBV30 and TRBJ1-5, the full variable domain is SQTIHQWPATLVQPVGSPLSLECTVEGTSNPNLYWYRQAAGRGLQLLFYSVGIGQISSEVPQNLSASRPQDRQFILSSKKLLLSDSGFYLCAWSVRGGHNQPQHFGDGTRLSIL.

V is TRBV28 and J is TRBJ1-5; 9 bases fit TRBD1. Germline V lookup: CDR1 MDHEN, CDR2 SYDVKM. This CDR3 is 15 amino acids long. V shed 6 bases and J 6 bases; nucleotides not matched to a gene: 9. CDR3 region: CASSLDRGRIQPQHF. CDR3 nucleotides: TGTGCCAGCAGCCTGGACAGGGGAAGAATTCAGCCCCAGCATTTT. Complete variable domain (other parts from reference TRBV28 and TRBJ1-5): DVKVTQSSRYLVKRTGEKVFLECVQDMDHENMFWYRQDPGLGLRLIYFSYDVKMKEKGDIPEGYSVSREKKERFSLILESASTNQTSMYLCASSLDRGRIQPQHFGDGTRLSIL.

J is TRBJ2-3 and V is TRBV28, with D possibly called TRBD1 or TRBD2 (5 bases each). Per germline, CDR1 MDHEN and CDR2 SYDVKM. V lost 4 bases and J lost 1, with 12 bases in between. CDR3 length equals 15 residues. In DNA, the CDR3 is TGTGCCAGCAGTTCTTTACGGGACGGCACAGATACGCAGTATTTT. Protein: CASSSLRDGTDTQYF.

This rearrangement joins TRBV18 to TRBJ2-7; 8 nucleotides line up with TRBD1. The CDR3 covers 15 residues. The ends lost 2 bases at V and 3 bases at J; junction bases unmatched: 6. Germline-derived CDR1 and CDR2 are KGHSH and LQKENI. The CDR3 loop reads CASSPGGTGHYEQYF. As DNA, the CDR3 is TGTGCCAGCTCACCAGGTGGGACAGGACACTACGAGCAGTACTTC.

V is TRBV6-1 and J is TRBJ1-5; D may be TRBD1 (6 bases). Germline V gene lookup returns CDR1 MNHNS and CDR2 SASEGT. V lost 4 bases and J 0 bases, leaving 10 bases between the germline ends. This CDR3 is built from 15 residues. CDR3 sequence: CASSAQGNSNQPQHF. In DNA form, the CDR3 reads TGTGCCAGCAGTGCACAGGGAAATAGCAATCAGCCCCAGCATTTT.

This clone was counted between two and nine times. The chain carries TRBV9 and TRBJ1-5, with 7 bases matching TRBD1. The germline gives CDR1 SGDLS, CDR2 YYNGEE. This CDR3 has 14 amino acids. The V segment lost 4 bases and the J segment 8 bases; nucleotides outside the gene matches: 9. The CDR3 region is CASSPQGSLEPQHF. The CDR3 coding sequence is TGTGCCAGCAGCCCACAGGGGAGCCTTGAGCCCCAGCATTTT. The complete variable domain, with remaining parts taken from reference TRBV9 and TRBJ1-5, reads DSGVTQTPKHLITATGQRVTLRCSPRSGDLSVYWYQQSLDQGLQFLIQYYNGEERAKGNILERFSAQQFPDLHSELNLSSLELGDSALYFCASSPQGSLEPQHFGDGTRLSIL.

In the case of this clone: Just one base apart from a much larger clone, this may be a read error. This sample includes further DNA sequences coding for the same CDR3. V and J are TRBV7-2 and TRBJ2-7; D unresolved. Trimming cost V 1 base and J 4 bases, with 5 bases left between them. In germline, CDR1 is SGHTA, CDR2 FQGNSA. The CDR3 has 12 residues. The CDR3 bases are TGTGCCAGCAGCTTAGTCGGGTACGAGCAGTACTTC. This encodes CASSLVGYEQYF.

J is TRBJ2-5 and V is TRBV25-1, with D maybe TRBD2 (6 bases). V was shortened by 4 bases and J by 5 bases, with 14 bases between the two germline ends. The CDR3 runs to 14 residues. Germline CDR1 reads MGHDK; CDR2 reads SYGVNS. The CDR3 sequence: CASSAMTAGETQYF. For the CDR3, the DNA is TGTGCCAGCAGTGCCATGACAGCGGGTGAGACCCAGTACTTC.

The gene calls are TRBV6-5 and TRBJ2-2; 7 bases match TRBD1. V shed 2 bases, J shed 7 bases, and the junction held 7 bases outside the gene matches. The germline V gene has CDR1 MNHEY and CDR2 SVGAGI. This CDR3 has 15 amino acids. The CDR3 bases are TGTGCCAGCAGTTACCAGGGGCCAGGGGGCGGGGAGCTGTTTTTT. Amino acids: CASSYQGPGGGELFF.

This clone was detected only once. The gene calls are TRBV28 and TRBJ1-2; 7 bases are a match to TRBD1. With V trimmed by 5 bases and J by 7 bases, 13 bases remained unmatched. CDR3 length equals 15 residues. Germline-derived CDR1 and CDR2 are MDHEN and SYDVKM. CDR3 in amino acids: CASSLRTGTALGYTF. The CDR3 DNA reads as TGTGCCAGCAGTCTTCGTACCGGGACAGCTCTTGGCTACACCTTC.

The rearrangement uses TRBV6-5 and TRBJ2-7; D is ambiguous. Germline V gives CDR1 MNHEY, CDR2 SVGAGI. The CDR3 consists of 14 residues. Trimming cost V 0 bases and J 7 bases, with 13 bases left between them. The CDR3 sequence: CASSYSVRSIEQYF. DNA of the CDR3: TGTGCCAGCAGTTACTCCGTCAGGTCTATTGAGCAGTACTTC.

The chain joins TRBV28 to TRBJ2-6; D gene ambiguous. The CDR3 length is 16 residues. From germline, CDR1 is MDHEN and CDR2 SYDVKM. The V end was cut by 3 bases, the J end by 2 bases, with 11 bases between. This CDR3 reads CASSFWGKAGANVLTF. In DNA form, the CDR3 reads TGTGCCAGCAGTTTTTGGGGTAAGGCTGGGGCCAACGTCCTGACTTTC.

The chain carries TRBV4-1 and TRBJ2-7, with 11 bases lining up with TRBD2. The CDR3 covers 19 residues. Germline V gene data show CDR1 as MGHRA and CDR2 as YSYEKL. The V gene end was trimmed by 0 bases and the J gene end by 3 bases; junction bases not matched to a gene: 13. In DNA form, the CDR3 reads TGCGCCAGCAGCCAAGATTGGGGTAAACTAGCGGGGGTACTCTACGAGCAGTACTTC. Protein sequence: CASSQDWGKLAGVLYEQYF.

Worth noting for this clone: Other nucleotide sequences from this sample produce the same CDR3. V is TRBV9 and J is TRBJ1-3; D remains ambiguous. The CDR3 covers 14 residues. Per germline, CDR1 SGDLS and CDR2 YYNGEE. The germline V and J ends were trimmed by 0 bases and 2 bases, with 6 bases remaining between them. CDR3 sequence reads: CASSVGAAGNTIYF. As DNA, the CDR3 is TGTGCCAGCAGCGTAGGAGCGGCTGGAAACACCATATATTTT.

The CDR3 region is CASSLQREGFYEQYF. CDR3 nucleotides: TGTGCCAGCAGCTTACAGCGGGAGGGCTTCTACGAGCAGTACTTC. V gene TRBV11-2 combines with J gene TRBJ2-7, with 10 bases matching TRBD2. Trimming at V came to 2 bases and at J to 3 bases, leaving 4 bases not matched to a gene. The CDR3 is made up of 15 amino acids. Germline V gene lookup returns CDR1 SGHAT and CDR2 FQNNGV.

The rearrangement uses TRBV27 and TRBJ2-7; D perhaps matches TRBD2 (6 bases). Germline lookup yields CDR1 MNHEY and CDR2 SMNVEV (reference sequence). V lost 2 bases and J lost 7, with 15 bases in between. The CDR3 length is 14 residues. This CDR3 is CASSLGGGYVEQYF. The CDR3 DNA follows: TGTGCCAGCAGTTTAGGGGGAGGATACGTTGAGCAGTACTTC.

To note about this clone: Distinct nucleotide sequences in the sample also encode this CDR3. The CDR3 DNA sequence: TGTGCCAGCAGTGAACGGGACAGCTCCTACGAGCAGTACTTC. This sequence encodes CASSERDSSYEQYF. The chain recombines TRBV6-1 with TRBJ2-7, with 7 bases lining up with TRBD1. The ends lost 2 bases at V and 0 bases at J; junction bases unmatched: 1. Per the germline V gene, CDR1 is MNHNS and CDR2 is SASEGT. This CDR3 spans 14 amino acids.

This chain joins TRBV6-5 and TRBJ2-7, with unresolved D. CDR3 length: 15 residues. V was cut by 5 bases and J by 2 bases, with 16 bases left in between. In germline, CDR1 is MNHEY, CDR2 SVGAGI. The CDR3 here is CASSPSSTGTYEQYF. The CDR3 DNA sequence: TGTGCCAGCAGTCCCTCATCGACTGGTACCTACGAGCAGTACTTC.

The V gene is TRBV7-9, the J gene TRBJ2-2; D might be TRBD1 (6 bases). V was pared by 6 bases and J by 6 bases, with 14 bases between. This CDR3 contains 14 residues. Germline lookup yields CDR1 SEHNR and CDR2 FQNEAQ (reference sequence). This CDR3 reads CASRETGISGELFF. The CDR3 DNA sequence: TGTGCCAGCAGGGAAACAGGGATTTCCGGGGAGCTGTTTTTT.

V is TRBV9 and J is TRBJ2-3; D is possibly TRBD1 (6 bases). Trimming pared 1 base from V and 4 bases from J, leaving 13 bases between. CDR3 size: 15 residues. CDR1 SGDLS and CDR2 YYNGEE come from the germline V gene. The CDR3 DNA reads TGTGCCAGCAGCGTAAGGCTTGGGGGCCCAGATACGCAGTATTTT. Protein: CASSVRLGGPDTQYF.

CDR3 nucleotides: TGTGCCATCAAGGGGGGAGCGGGAGGGAAGGAGGACAATGAGCAGTTCTTC. Amino acid sequence: CAIKGGAGGKEDNEQFF. The J gene is TRBJ2-1, the V gene TRBV10-3; 10 bases map to TRBD2. There are 17 residues in the CDR3. Germline assignment: CDR1 ENHRY and CDR2 SYGVKD. V lost 7 bases and J lost 5; bases outside the gene matches: 14.

V is TRBV28 and J is TRBJ2-7; no clear D. The germline CDR1 and CDR2 sequences are MDHEN and SYDVKM. CDR3 length: 11 amino acids. Between the trimmed V and J ends, which lost 2 bases and 6 bases, there was a span of 5 bases. In DNA, the CDR3 is TGTGCCAGCAGTTTAGTGTTCGAGCAGTACTTC. As protein: CASSLVFEQYF. Together with reference TRBV28 and TRBJ2-7, the CDR3 gives the full variable domain: DVKVTQSSRYLVKRTGEKVFLECVQDMDHENMFWYRQDPGLGLRLIYFSYDVKMKEKGDIPEGYSVSREKKERFSLILESASTNQTSMYLCASSLVFEQYFGPGTRLTVT.

V is TRBV7-2 and J is TRBJ1-1; 9 nucleotides align to TRBD1. The germline gives CDR1 SGHTA, CDR2 FQGNSA. V shed 5 bases and J 4 bases; nucleotides not matched to a gene: 5. The CDR3 has 14 residues. CDR3 protein: CASSPLQGATEAFF. The CDR3 coding sequence is TGTGCCAGCAGCCCACTACAGGGGGCCACTGAAGCTTTCTTT.

This chain uses TRBV28 with TRBJ2-3; TRBD2 aligns across 7 bases. The V and J ends lost 10 bases and 3 bases, in that order; junction bases with no gene match: 16. The CDR3 covers 16 residues. Germline CDR1 and CDR2: MDHEN and SYDVKM. This CDR3 reads CAIRAGAAGGTDTQYF. The CDR3 bases are TGTGCCATTCGGGCGGGAGCCGCCGGCGGGACAGATACGCAGTATTTT.